This entry lists 19 T cell receptor beta chains sequenced from one sample in a study of T cell responses to AZD1222 COVID-19 vaccine. Produced via immunoSEQ multiplex PCR; TCRdb's table is partial and in-frame only. The sample has about 94,000 clones, roughly 85% seen once; the top ten hold roughly 4.3%. Sample: peripheral blood, taken 28 days after the second AZD1222 dose. The receptors come from an adult who received the AZD1222 COVID-19 vaccine.

V gene TRBV28 combines with J gene TRBJ1-5; D gene ambiguous. The CDR3 runs 16 residues. From germline, CDR1 is MDHEN and CDR2 SYDVKM. The V gene lost 5 bases and the J gene lost 2 bases, with 16 bases spanning the gap. Written as DNA, the CDR3 is TGTGCCAGCAGTCCCCGTTGGGGTAGGGGCAATCAGCCCCAGCATTTT. It is translated as CASSPRWGRGNQPQHF.

This clone has more than one count but fewer than ten. The chain is built from TRBV2 and TRBJ2-1; unclear D gene. Germline V gene data show CDR1 as SNHLY and CDR2 as FYNNEI. The CDR3 spans 8 residues. The V and J ends lost 3 bases and 12 bases respectively, with 0 bases between them. The CDR3 is CASSEQFF. The CDR3 DNA sequence: TGTGCCAGCAGTGAGCAGTTCTTC.

The CDR3 sequence: CASSDWGTEAFF. CDR3 in DNA: TGTGCCAGCAGTGATTGGGGAACTGAAGCTTTCTTT. V usage is TRBV2 and J usage is TRBJ1-1; no reliable D call. The CDR3 has 12 residues. V gave up 3 bases and J gave up 5 bases, with 7 bases separating them. Per the germline V gene, CDR1 is SNHLY and CDR2 is FYNNEI. Full variable domain (outside the CDR3, taken from reference TRBV2 and TRBJ1-1): EPEVTQTPSHQVTQMGQEVILRCVPISNHLYFYWYRQILGQKVEFLVSFYNNEISEKSEIFDDQFSVERPDGSNFTLKIRSTKLEDSAMYFCASSDWGTEAFFGQGTRLTVV.

The chain uses TRBV5-1 and TRBJ1-2; D is perhaps TRBD1 (6 bases). V gave up 0 bases and J gave up 2 bases, with 14 bases separating them. This CDR3 contains 16 residues. CDR1 is SGHRS, CDR2 YFSETQ, per germline. This chain's CDR3 is CASSLDLGQGNYGYTF. In DNA form, the CDR3 reads TGCGCCAGCAGCTTGGACCTTGGGCAGGGGAACTATGGCTACACCTTC.

The rearrangement uses TRBV19 and TRBJ1-2, with TRBD1 as a possible D gene (6 bases). The germline V gene encodes CDR1 LNHDA and CDR2 SQIVND (reference sequence). This CDR3 spans 14 amino acids. Trimming took 4 bases from V and 3 from J, leaving 12 bases between them. CDR3 sequence: CASSNRDKDYGYTF. Here the CDR3 DNA reads TGTGCCAGTAGTAATCGGGACAAAGACTATGGCTACACCTTC.

V gene TRBV3-1 (or the pseudogene TRBV3-2) combines with J gene TRBJ1-3; D is undetermined. Trimming took 4 bases from V and 3 from J, leaving 7 bases between them. The CDR3 length is 13 residues. CDR1 and CDR2 from the germline V gene are LGHDT and YNNKEL (reference sequence). CDR3 residues: CASSPGGGNTIYF. The CDR3 DNA follows: TGTGCCAGCAGCCCCGGCGGTGGAAACACCATATATTTT.

The gene calls are TRBV24-1 and TRBJ2-5, with D hard to call. CDR3 length equals 17 residues. In germline, CDR1 is KGHDR, CDR2 SFDVKD. Deletions cut 5 bases from V and 0 bases from J, with 18 bases between. CDR3 amino acids: CATSAPPLGMDQETQYF. The CDR3 nucleotides are TGTGCCACCAGTGCGCCTCCTCTGGGAATGGACCAAGAGACCCAGTACTTC.

V usage is TRBV5-6 and J usage is TRBJ2-2; D call uncertain. Trimming removed 2 bases from V and 5 bases from J, with 7 bases in between. The CDR3 has 13 amino acids. Germline V gene sequence: CDR1 SGHDT, CDR2 YYEEEE. This CDR3 reads CASSFRNTGELFF. CDR3 coding DNA: TGTGCCAGCAGCTTTCGGAATACCGGGGAGCTGTTTTTT.

The gene calls are TRBV7-8 and TRBJ2-3; 10 nucleotides agree with TRBD2. The germline gives CDR1 SGHVS, CDR2 FQNEAQ. This CDR3 contains 13 residues. J lost 14 bases, V lost 1 base, and 6 bases had no gene match. The CDR3 nucleotides are TGTGCCAGCAGCTTAGTTTCAGCGGGAGGGCCGTATTTT. Protein product: CASSLVSAGGPYF.

The chain carries TRBV5-1 and TRBJ1-2; D is unresolved. Germline V gene lookup returns CDR1 SGHRS and CDR2 YFSETQ. The CDR3 loop spans 14 amino acids. The V gene lost 4 bases and the J gene lost 4 bases, with 14 bases spanning the gap. CDR3 sequence reads: CASSPRSFAYGYTF. The CDR3 DNA sequence: TGCGCCAGCAGCCCCCGATCGTTCGCCTATGGCTACACCTTC. Full variable domain (rest looked up from reference TRBV5-1 and TRBJ1-2): KAGVTQTPRYLIKTRGQQVTLSCSPISGHRSVSWYQQTPGQGLQFLFEYFSETQRNKGNFPGRFSGRQFSNSRSEMNVSTLELGDSALYLCASSPRSFAYGYTFGSGTRLTVV.

Of note for this clone: Other DNA sequences within the sample encode an identical CDR3. The V gene is TRBV24-1, the J gene TRBJ2-2; the match to TRBD1 covers 8 bases. V was clipped by 9 bases and J by 2 bases; unmatched bases: 4. This CDR3 spans 14 amino acids. Per germline, CDR1 KGHDR and CDR2 SFDVKD. CDR3: CATSDRGNTGELFF. The DNA of the CDR3 is TGTGCCACCTCTGACAGGGGTAACACCGGGGAGCTGTTTTTT.

V is TRBV7-9 and J is TRBJ2-6; D possibly uses TRBD1 or TRBD2 (5 bases each). Germline-derived CDR1 and CDR2 are SEHNR and FQNEAQ (reference sequence). This CDR3 spans 15 amino acids. Trimming cost V 3 bases and J 0 bases, with 6 bases left between them. In DNA, the CDR3 is TGTGCCAGCAGCTTTGGGGGCTCTGGGGCCAACGTCCTGACTTTC. This translates into CASSFGGSGANVLTF.

J is TRBJ2-7 and V is TRBV29-1; 7 bases line up with TRBD1. CDR1 is SQVTM, CDR2 ANQGSEA, per germline. Germline trimming cut 4 bases from V and 6 bases from J; bases unmatched to any gene: 6. This CDR3 spans 12 amino acids. CDR3 residues: CSVGTGGGEQYF. CDR3 sequence (DNA): TGCAGCGTTGGGACAGGTGGTGGCGAGCAGTACTTC.

The chain recombines TRBV23-1 with TRBJ1-3, with D perhaps TRBD1 (5 bases). TRBV23-1 carries the ORF label, with uncertain function. The CDR3 covers 15 residues. Trimming took 8 bases from V and 4 from J, leaving 18 bases between them. In DNA form, the CDR3 reads TGCGCCAGCGATCAAGGAGGGGCGAGCGGAAACACCATATATTTT. Protein sequence: CASDQGGASGNTIYF.

V is TRBV4-2 and J is TRBJ2-7, with a weak D call TRBD1 (5 bases). Germline CDR1 is LGHNA and CDR2 is YNFKEQ. V lost 3 bases to trimming and J lost 0 bases, with 9 bases between them. This CDR3 has 14 amino acids. The CDR3 nucleotides read TGTGCCAGCAGCCAGGTAGACAGCTCCTACGAGCAGTACTTC. Protein product: CASSQVDSSYEQYF.

The chain recombines TRBV30 with TRBJ1-3, with D perhaps TRBD1 (5 bases). Per the germline V gene, CDR1 is GTSNPN and CDR2 is SVGIG (reference sequence). The V end lost 5 bases, the J end lost 4 bases, and 9 bases lay between the germline ends. The CDR3 is 12 amino acids. The CDR3 DNA reads as TGTGCCTGGGGGGGAGGCGGAAACACCATATATTTT. Protein sequence: CAWGGGGNTIYF.

The chain recombines TRBV6-5 with TRBJ2-1; 7 bases line up with TRBD2. Looked up from germline, CDR1 is MNHEY and CDR2 is SVGAGI. V shed 0 bases, J shed 7 bases, and the junction held 6 bases outside the gene matches. The CDR3 is made up of 15 amino acids. The CDR3 here is CASSYSKGLGNEQFF. The CDR3 region has the DNA TGTGCCAGCAGTTACTCGAAAGGACTAGGGAATGAGCAGTTCTTC.

The V call is TRBV9, the J call TRBJ2-7; D unresolved. Germline lookup yields CDR1 SGDLS and CDR2 YYNGEE. This CDR3 region has 15 residues. The ends were cut back, 0 bases at V and 0 bases at J, with 10 bases in the middle. In nucleotides, the CDR3 is TGTGCCAGCAGCGTAGACGACGGGCCCTCCTACGAGCAGTACTTC. Translated: CASSVDDGPSYEQYF.

The chain couples TRBV7-9 to TRBJ2-2, with 9 positions matching TRBD1. The CDR3 runs 15 residues. Germline trimming cut 5 bases from V and 5 bases from J; bases unmatched to any gene: 6. Germline assignment: CDR1 SEHNR and CDR2 FQNEAQ (reference sequence). CDR3 bases: TGTGCCAGCAGCCCGACAGGGGGAAGGACCGGGGAGCTGTTTTTT. Its protein product is CASSPTGGRTGELFF.